This entry features one T cell receptor (beta chain) sequence. Its target is unknown. The data were taken from a study of T cell responses to AZD1222 COVID-19 vaccine. Study-wide results and limits: Variant regions that are unmutated are reportedly the target of nearly half of spike-specific TCRs.

CDR1 and CDR2 (germline): SGHDT, YYEEEE. CDR3 length: 15 amino acids. V lost 0 bases and J lost 7; bases outside the gene matches: 7. The method was immunoSEQ multiplex PCR; TCRdb's version includes in-frame clones alone and lacks a portion of them. The data hold about 91,000 clones, with about 88% observed a single time. This sample comprised peripheral blood, obtained on day 0 of AZD1222 vaccination. This receptor was obtained from an adult in good health. The chain has TRBV5-6 and TRBJ2-1; 7 bases agree with TRBD2. The DNA for the CDR3 is TGTGCCAGCAGCTTGGACGGGAGGTCCATGAATGAGCAGTTCTTC. It specifies CASSLDGRSMNEQFF.